The subject of this entry is one TCR beta chain. This clone was seen at least ten times. Which antigen it targets is not known. The DNA ends 3 residues before the CDR3 does, and the rest of the CDR3 is filled in from the germline J gene. Spanning cysteine to phenylalanine, the CDR3 consists of 16 amino acids. The DNA shown is the part of the CDR3 that was read: 39 bases, in frame from base 1. Based on the germline V gene (reference sequence), the CDR1 and CDR2 sequences are MNHEY and SMNVEV. Relative to germline, V is 1 base shorter and J is 7 bases shorter, with 17 bases between their ends. This sample is part of a study of T cell clonality in common variable immunodeficiency (dated by TCRdb to about 2015). The full study reports these points: According to the authors, figuring out what caused the increased clonality in CVID would require sequencing the repertoires of T cell subpopulations. Despite equal DNA input, controls averaged roughly 80,000 unique sequences per sample versus about 32,000 in CVID samples. Compared with healthy controls, CVID subjects showed increased TCRbeta clonality (t-test p = 0.018), a feature most characteristic of about a third of subjects. Differences among patients in the CVID cohort limited the correlations between repertoire features and clinical complications. CVID TCRbeta sequences reportedly showed fewer deletions and N-nucleotide insertions and lacked highly modified clones with 13 or more V deletions. Fewer TCRbeta clones were shared among CVID subjects than among healthy controls (p < 0.0001).

For sequencing input, CVID and control samples contributed equivalent amounts of genomic DNA. For every sample, a 60 bp segment covering the rearranged TCRbeta CDR3 region was amplified and then sequenced. The immunoSEQ assay, a bias-corrected multiplex PCR with high-throughput sequencing, was employed for TCRbeta amplification. On the authors' methods: Each unique nucleotide sequence was treated as a clone and annotated with V, D and J genes, copy number and frequency. Sequences were labeled productive if in frame, and non-productive if out of frame or containing stop codons. As previously described, clonality was computed from Shannon's entropy. The predicted amino acid sequences of productive clones were used to derive mean CDR3 Kyte-Doolittle hydropathy. The R hclust function was used to hierarchically cluster scaled V gene usage with Manhattan distance and complete linkage. Sharing of clones by CDR3 amino acid sequence was evaluated through resampling of 12 repertoires per group over 100 rounds. The repertoires were searched for 65 to 80 published EBV-specific and around 240 published CMV-specific TCRbeta sequences. After two CVID samples that produced fewer than 10,000 sequences were dropped from the analysis, around 41 CVID repertoires remained. In its TCRdb copy, this immuneACCESS table keeps in-frame sequences only and misses some clones. Where compared with another copy, unresolved V genes explain less than half of these, and the others have no known cause. V and J calls plus clone size are reproduced from that table; the DNA served to infer D and trimming. The sample features 57,000 or so clones, and none is a singleton. The leading ten clones occupy roughly 1.7% of the sample.

Predominantly Caucasian heritage was noted among both the CVID patients and the healthy controls. Heparinized peripheral whole blood samples of about 5 to 8 ml were collected from each donor. Genomic DNA from adults with common variable immune deficiency (CVID) and from healthy adult controls was used to sequence TCRbeta CDR3 repertoires. The control group was made up of roughly 22 healthy adult volunteers (about 10 male and approximately twelve female) whose ages ranged from about 23 to 66 years, with a mean age of nearly 35. Diluted blood was density-centrifuged over Hypaque 1077 or Ficoll-Paque to isolate peripheral blood mononuclear cells. Genomic DNA was obtained from unsorted mononuclear cells through either Qiagen column purification or a centrifugation-based method.

Recombination joined TRBV27 with TRBJ1-5; the D gene lacks a confident call. The sequencing input was peripheral blood mononuclear cells. This TCR was recovered from a person aged 18 to 75 in good health. The CDR3 is CASSLWAGGGSQPQHF. The sequenced part of the CDR3 DNA is TGTGCCAGCAGTTTATGGGCGGGCGGCGGCAGCCAGCCC.